This T cell receptor beta chain was observed in a study of blood T cell repertoires in COVID-19. V shed 5 bases and J shed 0 bases, with 5 bases lying between them. This CDR3 is 13 amino acids long. Clones were sequenced by immunoSEQ multiplex PCR, and TCRdb holds only the in-frame ones, with some missing. The sample carries some 400,000 clones, around 89% recorded once. The clonotype originates from a man in his late teens or twenties with active or convalescent COVID-19. Sequenced input: peripheral blood. The chain has TRBV12-3 or TRBV12-4 and TRBJ1-5; D uncertain. CDR3 residues: CASSPYSNQPQHF. CDR3 bases: TGTGCCAGCAGTCCCTATAGCAATCAGCCCCAGCATTTT.